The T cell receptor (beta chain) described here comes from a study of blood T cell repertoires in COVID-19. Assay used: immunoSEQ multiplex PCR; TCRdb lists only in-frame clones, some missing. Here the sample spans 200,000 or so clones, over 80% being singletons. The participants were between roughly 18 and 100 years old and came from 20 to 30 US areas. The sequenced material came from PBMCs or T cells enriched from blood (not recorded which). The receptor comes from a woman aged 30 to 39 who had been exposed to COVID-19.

CDR3 coding DNA: TGTGCCAGCAGCTTAGATCAGGGCTCCTACAATGAGCAGTTCTTC. Protein product: CASSLDQGSYNEQFF. V and J are TRBV11-2 and TRBJ2-1; tentative D call: TRBD1 (5 bases). The V and J ends lost 0 bases and 0 bases respectively, with 6 bases between them. The CDR3 spans 15 residues. The V gene's germline CDR1 is SGHAT and CDR2 FQNNGV.